Reported below is one T cell receptor beta chain. Its antigen is still unknown. Germline V gene sequence: CDR1 SNHLY, CDR2 FYNNEI. Unmatched junction bases numbered 12, after V lost 6 bases and J lost 3 bases. CDR3 length equals 17 residues. This record belongs to a study of T cells in Graves' hyperthyroidism and ophthalmopathy. Overall study findings and caveats: In the analysis, a 13 V-J model separated ophthalmopathy from stable hyperthyroidism. Most clonotypes expanded in the thyroid (above 0.001) were also present in blood.

TCR beta CDR3 regions were amplified from RNA transcripts. RT-PCR in the first round (using the HTBI primer set) targeted the TCR CDR3. TCRdb re-called the multiplex PCR reads through MiXCR, storing one row per CDR3 protein. The sample shows hundreds of thousands of distinct CDR3 sequences, less than 25% of them seen only once. This clonotype was sampled from a man aged 25-45 years with Graves' ophthalmopathy. The V call is TRBV2, the J call TRBJ1-5; 9 bases are shared with TRBD1. Sequencing was carried out using blood. The CDR3 DNA sequence: TGTGCCAGCAGCTCGGACAGGGGTAGGCTTAACAATCAGCCCCAGCATTTT. Translating gives CASSSDRGRLNNQPQHF.